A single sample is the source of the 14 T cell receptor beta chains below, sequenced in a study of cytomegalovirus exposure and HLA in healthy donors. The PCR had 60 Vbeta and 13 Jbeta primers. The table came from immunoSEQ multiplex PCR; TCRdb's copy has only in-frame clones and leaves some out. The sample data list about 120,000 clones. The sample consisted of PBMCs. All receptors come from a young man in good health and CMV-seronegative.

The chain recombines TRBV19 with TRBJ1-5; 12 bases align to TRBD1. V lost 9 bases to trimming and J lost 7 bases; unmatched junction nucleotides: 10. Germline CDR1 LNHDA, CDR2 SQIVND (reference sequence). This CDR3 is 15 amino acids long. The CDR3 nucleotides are TGTGCCAGCCTATCTGCCGGGACAGGGGGCCAGCCCCAGCATTTT. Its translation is CASLSAGTGGQPQHF.

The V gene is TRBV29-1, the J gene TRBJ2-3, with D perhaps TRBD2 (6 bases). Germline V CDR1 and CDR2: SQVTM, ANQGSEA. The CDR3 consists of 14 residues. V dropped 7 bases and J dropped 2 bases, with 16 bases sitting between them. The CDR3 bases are TGCAGCGCAACAGAGGGACTTCACACAGATACGCAGTATTTT. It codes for CSATEGLHTDTQYF.

DNA for the CDR3: TGTGCCAGCGGAGGACTAGCGGCCTACAATGAGCAGTTCTTC. Protein: CASGGLAAYNEQFF. The rearrangement links TRBV13 to TRBJ2-1, with 10 nucleotides matching TRBD2. V dropped 8 bases and J dropped 2; count of bases not matched to a gene: 3. CDR1 and CDR2 from the germline V gene are PRHDT and FYEKMQ (reference sequence). The CDR3 has 14 residues.

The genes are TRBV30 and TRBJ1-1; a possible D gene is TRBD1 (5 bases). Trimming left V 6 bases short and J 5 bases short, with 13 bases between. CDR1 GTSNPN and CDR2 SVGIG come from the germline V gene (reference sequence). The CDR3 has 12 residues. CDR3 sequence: CACGRGETEAFF. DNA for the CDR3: TGTGCCTGCGGACGGGGGGAAACTGAAGCTTTCTTT.

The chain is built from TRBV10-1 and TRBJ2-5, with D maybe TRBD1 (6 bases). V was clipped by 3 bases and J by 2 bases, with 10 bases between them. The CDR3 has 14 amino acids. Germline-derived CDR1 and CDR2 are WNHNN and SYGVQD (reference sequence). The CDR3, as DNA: TGCGCCAGCAGTGAATGGCAGGGGCAAGAGACCCAGTACTTC. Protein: CASSEWQGQETQYF.

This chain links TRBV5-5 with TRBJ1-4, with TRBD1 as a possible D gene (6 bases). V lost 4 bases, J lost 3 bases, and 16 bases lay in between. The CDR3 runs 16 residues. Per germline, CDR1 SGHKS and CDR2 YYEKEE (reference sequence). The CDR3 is CASSATQGSSNEKLFF. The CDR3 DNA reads TGTGCCAGCAGCGCCACTCAGGGGTCTTCTAATGAAAAACTGTTTTTT.

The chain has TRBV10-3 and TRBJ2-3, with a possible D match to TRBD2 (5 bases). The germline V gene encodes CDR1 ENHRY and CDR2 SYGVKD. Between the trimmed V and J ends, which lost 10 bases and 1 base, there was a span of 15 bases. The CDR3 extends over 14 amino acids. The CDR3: CATGEMTGTDTQYF. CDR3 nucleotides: TGTGCCACCGGGGAAATGACGGGCACAGATACGCAGTATTTT.

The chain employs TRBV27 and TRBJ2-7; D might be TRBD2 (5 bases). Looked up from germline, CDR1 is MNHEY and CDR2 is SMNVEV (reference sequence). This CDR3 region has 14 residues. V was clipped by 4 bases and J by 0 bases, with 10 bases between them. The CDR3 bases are TGTGCCAGCAGTTCTCCCGGGGTCTCCTACGAGCAGTACTTC. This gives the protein CASSSPGVSYEQYF.

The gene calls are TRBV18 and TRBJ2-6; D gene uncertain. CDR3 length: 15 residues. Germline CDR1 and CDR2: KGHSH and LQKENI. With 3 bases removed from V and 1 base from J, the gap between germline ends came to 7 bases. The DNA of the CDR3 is TGTGCCAGCTCACCGCGCACTTCTGGGGCCAACGTCCTGACTTTC. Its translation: CASSPRTSGANVLTF.

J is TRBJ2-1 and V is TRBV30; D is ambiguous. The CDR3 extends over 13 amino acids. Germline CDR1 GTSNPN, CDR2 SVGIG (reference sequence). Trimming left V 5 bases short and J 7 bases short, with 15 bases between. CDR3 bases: TGTGCCTGGGTTAGCTATCTCCGTAATGAGCAGTTCTTC. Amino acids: CAWVSYLRNEQFF.

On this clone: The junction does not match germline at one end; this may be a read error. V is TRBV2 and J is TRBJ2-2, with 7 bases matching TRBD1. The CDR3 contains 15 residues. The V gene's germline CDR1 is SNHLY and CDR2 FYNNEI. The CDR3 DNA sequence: TGTGCCAGCAGCGAAGACAGGGTAGACTCCGGGGAGCTGTTTTTT. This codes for CASSEDRVDSGELFF.

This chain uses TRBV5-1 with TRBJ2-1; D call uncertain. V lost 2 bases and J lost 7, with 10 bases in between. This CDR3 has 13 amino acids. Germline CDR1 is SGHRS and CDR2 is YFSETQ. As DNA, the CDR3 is TGCGCCAGCAGCTTAATTGACAAGAATGAGCAGTTCTTC. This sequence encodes CASSLIDKNEQFF.

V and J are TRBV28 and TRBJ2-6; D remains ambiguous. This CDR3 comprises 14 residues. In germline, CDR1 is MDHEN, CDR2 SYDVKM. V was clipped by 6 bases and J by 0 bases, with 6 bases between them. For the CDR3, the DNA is TGTGCCAGCAGGTCCCTCTCTGGGGCCAACGTCCTGACTTTC. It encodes CASRSLSGANVLTF.

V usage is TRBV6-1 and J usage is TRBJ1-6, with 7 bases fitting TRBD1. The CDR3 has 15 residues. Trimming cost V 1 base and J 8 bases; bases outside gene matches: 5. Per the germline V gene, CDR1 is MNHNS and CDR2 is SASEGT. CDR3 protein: CASSEGGGDHSPLHF. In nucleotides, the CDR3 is TGTGCCAGCAGTGAAGGAGGGGGCGATCATTCACCCCTCCACTTT.